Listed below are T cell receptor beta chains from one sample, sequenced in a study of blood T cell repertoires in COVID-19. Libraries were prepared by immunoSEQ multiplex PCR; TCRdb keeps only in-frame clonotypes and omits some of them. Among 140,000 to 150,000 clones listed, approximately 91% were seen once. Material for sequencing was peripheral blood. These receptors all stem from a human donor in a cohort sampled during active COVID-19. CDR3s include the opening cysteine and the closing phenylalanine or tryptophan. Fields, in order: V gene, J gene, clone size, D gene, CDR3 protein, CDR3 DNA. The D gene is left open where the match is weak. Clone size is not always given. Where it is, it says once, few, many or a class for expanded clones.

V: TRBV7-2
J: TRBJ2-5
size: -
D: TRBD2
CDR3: CASSLGGRGETQYF
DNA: TGTGCCAGCAGCTTAGGCGGGAGAGGGGAGACCCAGTACTTC

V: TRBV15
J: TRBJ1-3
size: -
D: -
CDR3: CATSRDHGSGNTIYF
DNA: TGTGCCACCAGCAGAGATCACGGCTCTGGAAACACCATATATTTT

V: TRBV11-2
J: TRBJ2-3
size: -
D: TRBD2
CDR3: CASSLRLAGAQSTDTQYF
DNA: TGTGCCAGCAGCTTGAGGCTAGCGGGGGCCCAAAGCACAGATACGCAGTATTTT

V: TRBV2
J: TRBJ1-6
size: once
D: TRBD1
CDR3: CASKQGGLDSPLHF
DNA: TGTGCCAGCAAACAGGGGGGTTTGGACTCACCCCTCCACTTT

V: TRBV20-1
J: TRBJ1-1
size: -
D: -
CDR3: CSASIDSPEAFF
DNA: TGCAGTGCTAGTATAGACAGCCCCGAAGCTTTCTTT

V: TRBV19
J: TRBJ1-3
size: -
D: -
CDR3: CATLAVTRQLSGNTIYF
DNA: TGTGCCACCTTGGCGGTAACCCGGCAACTCTCTGGAAACACCATATATTTT

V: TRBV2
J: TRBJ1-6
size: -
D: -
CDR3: CASTVSYNSPLHF
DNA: TGTGCCAGCACGGTCTCCTATAATTCACCCCTCCACTTT

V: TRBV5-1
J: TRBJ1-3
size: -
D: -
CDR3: CASSLSHSNPLTGNTIYF
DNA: TGCGCCAGCAGCTTGAGTCACTCGAACCCTCTGACTGGAAACACCATATATTTT

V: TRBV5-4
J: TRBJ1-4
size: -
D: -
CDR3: CASSLATGDGEKLFF
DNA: TGTGCCAGCAGCTTGGCGACAGGCGACGGTGAAAAACTGTTTTTT

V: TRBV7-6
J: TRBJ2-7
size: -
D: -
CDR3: CASSLEVIGAYEQYF
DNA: TGTGCCAGCAGCTTAGAAGTAATAGGAGCCTACGAGCAGTACTTC

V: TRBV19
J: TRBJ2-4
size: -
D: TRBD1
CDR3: CASSITGTAKNIQYF
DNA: TGTGCCAGTAGCATAACTGGGACAGCGAAAAACATTCAGTACTTC

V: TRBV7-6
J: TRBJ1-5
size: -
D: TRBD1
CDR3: CASSLETGYNQPQHF
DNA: TGTGCCAGCAGCTTAGAGACAGGGTACAATCAGCCCCAGCATTTT

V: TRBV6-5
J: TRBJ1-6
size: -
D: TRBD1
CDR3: CASSYSGQNSPLHF
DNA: TGTGCCAGCAGTTACTCGGGACAGAATTCACCCCTCCACTTT

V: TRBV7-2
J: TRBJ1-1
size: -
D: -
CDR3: CASSLGGRGEAFF
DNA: TGTGCCAGCAGCTTAGGAGGAAGAGGTGAAGCTTTCTTT

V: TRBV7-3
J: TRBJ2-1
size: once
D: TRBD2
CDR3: CASSVTSGFNNEQFF
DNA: TGTGCCAGCAGCGTTACTAGCGGCTTCAACAATGAGCAGTTCTTC

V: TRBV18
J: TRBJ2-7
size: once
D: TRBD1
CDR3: CASSPLGQGDNEQYF
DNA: TGTGCCAGCTCACCTCTGGGACAGGGGGACAACGAGCAGTACTTC

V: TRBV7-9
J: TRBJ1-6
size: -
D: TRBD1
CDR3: CASRRTGENSPLHF
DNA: TGTGCCAGCAGACGAACAGGGGAAAATTCACCCCTCCACTTT

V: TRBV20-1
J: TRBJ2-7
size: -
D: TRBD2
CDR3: CSASSQRGDPYEQYF
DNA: TGCAGTGCTAGTTCCCAGCGGGGGGATCCCTACGAGCAGTACTTC

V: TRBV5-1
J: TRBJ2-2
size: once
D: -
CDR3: CASSLGLGSGTGELFF
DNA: TGCGCCAGCAGCTTGGGCCTCGGGAGCGGCACCGGGGAGCTGTTTTTT

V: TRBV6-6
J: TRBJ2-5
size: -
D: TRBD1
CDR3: CASRPHGQGQETQYF
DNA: TGTGCCAGCAGACCCCATGGACAGGGACAAGAGACCCAGTACTTC

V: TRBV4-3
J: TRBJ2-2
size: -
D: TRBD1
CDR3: CASSREGGYGELFF
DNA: TGCGCCAGCAGCCGAGAAGGGGGCTACGGGGAGCTGTTTTTT

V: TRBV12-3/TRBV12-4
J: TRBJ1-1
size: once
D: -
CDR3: CASTKGLGTEAFF
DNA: TGTGCCAGCACCAAGGGGCTGGGGACTGAAGCTTTCTTT

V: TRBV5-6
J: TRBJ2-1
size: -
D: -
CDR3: CASSPDRLGDREFF
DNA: TGTGCCAGCAGCCCCGACAGGCTGGGGGACCGGGAGTTCTTC

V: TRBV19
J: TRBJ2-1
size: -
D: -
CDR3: CASTSRGYNEQFF
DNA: TGTGCCAGTACCTCGAGAGGATACAATGAGCAGTTCTTC

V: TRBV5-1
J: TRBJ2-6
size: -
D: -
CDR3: CASSLGLPPGANVLTF
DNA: TGCGCCAGCAGCTTGGGACTACCCCCAGGGGCCAACGTCCTGACTTTC

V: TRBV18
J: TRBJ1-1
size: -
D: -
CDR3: CASSPLVTLNTEAFF
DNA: TGTGCCAGCTCACCCCTCGTGACTCTGAACACTGAAGCTTTCTTT

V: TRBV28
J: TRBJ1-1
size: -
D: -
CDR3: CASSGQRYTEAFF
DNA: TGTGCCAGCAGTGGGCAGAGATACACTGAAGCTTTCTTT

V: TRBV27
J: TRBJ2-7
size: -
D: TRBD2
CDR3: CASSLVRGTRAYEQYF
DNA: TGTGCCAGCAGTCTGGTGCGGGGGACGAGGGCCTACGAGCAGTACTTC

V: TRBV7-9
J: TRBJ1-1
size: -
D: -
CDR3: CASSLATGLNTEAFF
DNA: TGTGCCAGCAGCTTAGCTACAGGGTTGAACACTGAAGCTTTCTTT